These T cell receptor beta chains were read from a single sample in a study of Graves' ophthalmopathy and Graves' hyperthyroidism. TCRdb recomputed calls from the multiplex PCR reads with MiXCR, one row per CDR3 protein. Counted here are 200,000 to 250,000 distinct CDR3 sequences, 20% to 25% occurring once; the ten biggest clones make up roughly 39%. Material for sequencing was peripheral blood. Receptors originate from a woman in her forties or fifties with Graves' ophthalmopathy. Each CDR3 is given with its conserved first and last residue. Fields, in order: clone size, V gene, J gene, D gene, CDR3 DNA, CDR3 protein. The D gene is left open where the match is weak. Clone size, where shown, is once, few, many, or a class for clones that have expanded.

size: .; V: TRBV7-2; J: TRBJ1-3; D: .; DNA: TGTGCCAGCAGCCCCCGCCCTGGGGGAAACACCATATATTTT; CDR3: CASSPRPGGNTIYF
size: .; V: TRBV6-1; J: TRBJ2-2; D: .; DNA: TGTGCCAGCAGGAACACGAACACCGGGGAGCCGTTTTTT; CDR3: CASRNTNTGEPFF
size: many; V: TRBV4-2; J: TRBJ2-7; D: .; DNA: TGTGCCAGCAGCCTTCGAGGAGGACAACGGACGCGCGAGCAGTACTTC; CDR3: CASSLRGGQRTREQYF
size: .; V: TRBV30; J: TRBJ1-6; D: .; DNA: TGTGCCTGGAGTATGGATCCTAATTCACCCCTCCACTTT; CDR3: CAWSMDPNSPLHF
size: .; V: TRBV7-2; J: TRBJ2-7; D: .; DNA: TGTGCCAGCGGGTCCGGGACAACCTACGAGCAGTACTTC; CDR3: CASGSGTTYEQYF
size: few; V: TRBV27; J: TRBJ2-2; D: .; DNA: TGTGCCAGCAAGCTGACAGATTACACCGGGGAGCTGTTTTTT; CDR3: CASKLTDYTGELFF
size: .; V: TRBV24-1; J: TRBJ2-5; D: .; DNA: TGTGCCACCAGTGACGGGGCGCAAGAGACCCAGTACTTC; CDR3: CATSDGAQETQYF
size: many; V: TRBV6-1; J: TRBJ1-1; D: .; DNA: TGTGCCATCCACCCCCGGGACCACACTGAAGCTTTCTTT; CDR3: CAIHPRDHTEAFF
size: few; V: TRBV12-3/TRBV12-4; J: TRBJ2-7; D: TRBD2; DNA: TGTGCCAGCACCCCCGGGCTAGCGGGTCGTAACGAGCAGTACTTC; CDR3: CASTPGLAGRNEQYF
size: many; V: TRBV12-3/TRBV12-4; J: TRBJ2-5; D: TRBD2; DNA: TGTGCCAGCAGTTGGGGGCGCAGCGGGGGAGGGGAGACCCAGTACTTC; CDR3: CASSWGRSGGGETQYF
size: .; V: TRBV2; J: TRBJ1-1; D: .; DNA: TGTGCCAGCGACAGATACCATGAAGCTTTCTTT; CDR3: CASDRYHEAFF
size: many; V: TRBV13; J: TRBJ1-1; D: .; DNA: TGTGCCAGCACCCTGGGAGGGGGAGTCACTGAAGCTTTCTTT; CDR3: CASTLGGGVTEAFF
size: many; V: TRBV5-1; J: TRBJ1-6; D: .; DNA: TGCGCCAGCAGCACCGGGGCCGAAAATTCACCCCTCCACTTT; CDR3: CASSTGAENSPLHF
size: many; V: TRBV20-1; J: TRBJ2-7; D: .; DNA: TGCAGCTACCCGAAAGCCGGTCTCGAGCAGTACTTC; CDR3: CSYPKAGLEQYF
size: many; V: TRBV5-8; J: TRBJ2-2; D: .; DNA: TGTGCCAGCACCCATCAATATTCCGGGGAGCTGTTTTTT; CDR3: CASTHQYSGELFF
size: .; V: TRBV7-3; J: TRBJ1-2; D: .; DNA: TGTGCCAGCAGCTTAGGACTCGGGGCTAACGGCTACACCTTC; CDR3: CASSLGLGANGYTF
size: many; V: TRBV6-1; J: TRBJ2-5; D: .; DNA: TGTGCCAGCAGTGGACTTGGGGGACGCGAGACCCAGTACTTC; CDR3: CASSGLGGRETQYF
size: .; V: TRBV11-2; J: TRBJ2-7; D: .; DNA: TGTGCCAGCAACCAAGGGGGAGAGCAGTACTTC; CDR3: CASNQGGEQYF
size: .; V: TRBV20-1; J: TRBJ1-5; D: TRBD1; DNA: TGCAGTGCTAGATACCAAGGACAGGGTGGTCAGCCCCAGCATTTT; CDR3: CSARYQGQGGQPQHF
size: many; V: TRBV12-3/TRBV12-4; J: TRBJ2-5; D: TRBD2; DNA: TGTGCCAGCAGGACTAGCGGGAGAGGGGAGACCCAGTACTTC; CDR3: CASRTSGRGETQYF
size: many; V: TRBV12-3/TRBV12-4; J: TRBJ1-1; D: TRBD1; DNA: TGTGCCAGCAGTTATAGGGGGCCTGAAGCTTTCTTT; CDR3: CASSYRGPEAFF
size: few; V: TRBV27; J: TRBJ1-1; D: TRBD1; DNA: TGTGCCAGCAGCACAGGGGATCAAGTGAACACTGAAGCTTTCTTT; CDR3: CASSTGDQVNTEAFF
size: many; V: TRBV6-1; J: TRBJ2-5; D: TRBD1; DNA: TGTGCCAGCAGTGAAGTTCGACAGGGGGAGACCCAGTACTTC; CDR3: CASSEVRQGETQYF
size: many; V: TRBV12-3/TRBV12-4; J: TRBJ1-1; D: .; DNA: TGTGCCAGCAGTTTTGAACAACAGGGGAACACTGAAGCTTTCTTT; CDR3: CASSFEQQGNTEAFF
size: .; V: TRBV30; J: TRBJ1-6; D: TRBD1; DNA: TGTGCCTGGAGTGTACAGGGGGATTCACCCCTCCACTTT; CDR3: CAWSVQGDSPLHF
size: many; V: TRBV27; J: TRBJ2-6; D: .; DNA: TGTGCCAGCCGGATCTTGAAGGGAGACTTAGGGGGGGCCAACGTCCTGACTTTC; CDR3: CASRILKGDLGGANVLTF
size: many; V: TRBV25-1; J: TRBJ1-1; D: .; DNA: TGTGCCAGCAGTGGTGCAGGGATCACTGAAGCTTTCTTT; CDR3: CASSGAGITEAFF
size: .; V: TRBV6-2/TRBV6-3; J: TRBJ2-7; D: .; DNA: TGTGCCAGCAGTTACGACAGCGAGCAGTACTTC; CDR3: CASSYDSEQYF
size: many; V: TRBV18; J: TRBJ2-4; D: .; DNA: TGTGCCAGCTCACCACGGGGACCCCCGGAAAACATTCAGTACTTC; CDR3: CASSPRGPPENIQYF
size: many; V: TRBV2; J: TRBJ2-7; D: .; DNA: TGTGCCAGCAGTGTCACCTACGAGCAGTACTTC; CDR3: CASSVTYEQYF
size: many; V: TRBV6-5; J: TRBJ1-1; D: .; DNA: TGTGCCACCTCTCGGACACAAGGGAACACTGAAGCTTTCTTT; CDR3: CATSRTQGNTEAFF
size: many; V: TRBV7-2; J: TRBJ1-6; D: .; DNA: TGTGCCAGCAGCTTGTCCCAGGGACCCAATTCACCCCTCCACTTT; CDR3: CASSLSQGPNSPLHF
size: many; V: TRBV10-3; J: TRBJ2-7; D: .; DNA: TGTGCCATCAGTCCTCAGGGGTACGCCTACGAGCAGTACTTC; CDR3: CAISPQGYAYEQYF
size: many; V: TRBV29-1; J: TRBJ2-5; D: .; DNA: TGCAGCGTTGACAGGGGAGGGCAAGAGACCCAGTACTTC; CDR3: CSVDRGGQETQYF
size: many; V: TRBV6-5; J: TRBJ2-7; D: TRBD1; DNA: TGTGCCAGCAGTTACACCGGGACAGGGGGACCCTACGAGCAGTACTTC; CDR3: CASSYTGTGGPYEQYF
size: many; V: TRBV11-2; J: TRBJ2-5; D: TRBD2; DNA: TGTGCCAGCTCCCTCTTGGGAGTAGCGGGGGCCCAAGAGACCCAGTACTTC; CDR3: CASSLLGVAGAQETQYF
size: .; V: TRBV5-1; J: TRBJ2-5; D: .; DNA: TGCGCCAGCAGCTCCTCTCCAGGTTTAGAGACCCAGTACTTC; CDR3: CASSSSPGLETQYF
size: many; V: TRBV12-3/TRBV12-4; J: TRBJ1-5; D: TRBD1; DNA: TGTGCCAGCATCGTACAGGGGGGCCAGCCCCAGCATTTT; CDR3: CASIVQGGQPQHF
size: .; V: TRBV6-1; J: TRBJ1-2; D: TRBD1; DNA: TGTGCCAGCGGGATCCAGGGGGCGTTTGGCTACACCTTC; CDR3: CASGIQGAFGYTF
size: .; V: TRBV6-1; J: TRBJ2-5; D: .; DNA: TGTGCCAGCAGACCCTTAATTGGGACTTTGGAGCAGTACTTC; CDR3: CASRPLIGTLEQYF